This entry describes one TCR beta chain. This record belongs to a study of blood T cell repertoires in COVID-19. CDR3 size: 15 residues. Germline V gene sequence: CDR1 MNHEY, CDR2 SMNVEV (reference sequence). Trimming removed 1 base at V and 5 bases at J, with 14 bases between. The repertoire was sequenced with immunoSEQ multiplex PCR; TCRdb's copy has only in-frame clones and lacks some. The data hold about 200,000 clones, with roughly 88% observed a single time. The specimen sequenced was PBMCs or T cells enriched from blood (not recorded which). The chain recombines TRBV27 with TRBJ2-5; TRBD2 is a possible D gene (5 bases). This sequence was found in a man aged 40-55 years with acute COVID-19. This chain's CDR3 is CASSLLAEEPETQYF. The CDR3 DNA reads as TGTGCCAGCAGTTTATTGGCGGAGGAGCCGGAGACCCAGTACTTC.